These 10 T cell receptor beta chains were sequenced from one sample in a study of blood T cell repertoires in COVID-19. Sequenced by immunoSEQ multiplex PCR; TCRdb stores in-frame clones only, minus some. In the table there are over 110,000 clones, around 80% of which are singletons. The sample was peripheral blood. These receptor sequences come from a man in his sixties with acute or convalescent COVID-19.

In this sample, this clone turned up once. V gene TRBV7-2 combines with J gene TRBJ2-1, with 8 bases fitting TRBD1. Germline V gene sequence: CDR1 SGHTA, CDR2 FQGNSA. V gave up 5 bases and J gave up 4 bases; unmatched junction bases: 7. This CDR3 comprises 15 residues. Here the CDR3 reads CASSLWTGSYNEQFF. As DNA, the CDR3 is TGTGCCAGCAGCCTCTGGACAGGGAGTTACAATGAGCAGTTCTTC.

This clone was recorded once. The DNA of the CDR3 is TGTGCCAGCAGCCTCGGGACTAGCGGGGCCCAGTACTTC. This codes for CASSLGTSGAQYF. The rearrangement joins TRBV11-2 to TRBJ2-5, with 13 bases matching TRBD2. J was trimmed by 9 bases and V by 5 bases; bases with no gene match: 3. The length of the CDR3 is 13 residues. Germline CDR1 SGHAT, CDR2 FQNNGV.

The V gene is TRBV5-1, the J gene TRBJ1-6; D gene unclear. Germline V gene data show CDR1 as SGHRS and CDR2 as YFSETQ. The germline V and J ends were trimmed by 0 bases and 5 bases, with 12 bases remaining between them. This CDR3 contains 16 residues. CDR3 nucleotide sequence: TGCGCCAGCAGCTTGGAGGTCTCACAGCATAATTCACCCCTCCACTTT. Its translation: CASSLEVSQHNSPLHF.

V usage is TRBV14 and J usage is TRBJ2-5, with 7 positions matching TRBD2. After removal of 5 bases from V and 2 bases from J, the junction contained 5 bases not matched to a gene. The germline V gene encodes CDR1 SGHDN and CDR2 FVKESK. This CDR3 region has 14 residues. The CDR3 sequence: CASSYRDYQETQYF. The CDR3 DNA follows: TGTGCCAGCAGCTACCGGGACTATCAAGAGACCCAGTACTTC.

The V call is TRBV7-8, the J call TRBJ2-5; 12 positions agree with TRBD2. Trimming at V came to 0 bases and at J to 2 bases, leaving 1 base not matched to a gene. The CDR3 extends over 16 amino acids. Germline assignment: CDR1 SGHVS and CDR2 FQNEAQ. This CDR3 is CASSLALAGGQETQYF. CDR3 bases: TGTGCCAGCAGCTTAGCGCTAGCGGGGGGGCAAGAGACCCAGTACTTC.

The V and J genes are TRBV7-9 and TRBJ2-3; D possibly corresponds to TRBD2 (5 bases). The CDR3 totals 15 residues. Germline V CDR1 and CDR2: SEHNR, FQNEAQ (reference sequence). V was shortened by 6 bases and J by 0 bases, with 13 bases between the two germline ends. Written as DNA, the CDR3 is TGTGCCAGCAGTAAAGGAGGCTCTAGCACAGATACGCAGTATTTT. It translates to CASSKGGSSTDTQYF.

The CDR3 coding sequence is TGTGCCAGTAGTATGTCGGTCGCTGGCTATGGCTACACCTTC. This translates into CASSMSVAGYGYTF. V usage is TRBV19 and J usage is TRBJ1-2; D remains unclear. The germline V gene has CDR1 LNHDA and CDR2 SQIVND (reference sequence). This CDR3 has 14 amino acids. V shed 3 bases and J shed 4 bases, with 12 bases lying between them.

Here the CDR3 reads CASRPGGGPSSYEQYF. In nucleotides, the CDR3 is TGTGCCAGCAGGCCAGGGGGTGGACCAAGCTCCTACGAGCAGTACTTC. The genes are TRBV28 and TRBJ2-7, with TRBD1 matching over 7 bases. Germline V gives CDR1 MDHEN, CDR2 SYDVKM. CDR3 length: 16 residues. J gave up 0 bases and V 6 bases, and 11 bases lay outside the gene matches.

The chain couples TRBV15 to TRBJ1-4, with D maybe TRBD1 (5 bases). Germline V gene lookup returns CDR1 LNHNV and CDR2 YYDKDF (reference sequence). V lost 4 bases, J lost 7 bases, and 13 bases lay in between. The CDR3 loop spans 14 amino acids. The CDR3 protein is CATSKAGPFEKLFF. CDR3 nucleotide sequence: TGTGCCACCAGCAAGGCAGGGCCTTTTGAAAAACTGTTTTTT.

V gene TRBV24-1 combines with J gene TRBJ1-1, with 8 bases fitting TRBD1. The CDR3 length is 15 residues. The V and J ends lost 7 bases and 0 bases, in that order; junction bases with no gene match: 6. CDR1 is KGHDR and CDR2 is SFDVKD in the germline V gene. CDR3 sequence: CATRQGDSMNTEAFF. The CDR3 nucleotides are TGTGCCACCAGACAGGGGGACAGCATGAACACTGAAGCTTTCTTT.